The 22 T cell receptor beta chains below come from one sample, sequenced in a study of blood T cell repertoires in COVID-19. TCRdb keeps only in-frame clones here, not all; method: immunoSEQ multiplex PCR. The profile covers about 220,000 clones, with roughly 84% appearing a single time and 3% to 4.5% taken by the ten largest. Sequenced material: peripheral blood. The receptors derive from a woman of 80 years or more with acute or convalescent COVID-19.

The gene calls are TRBV7-9 and TRBJ2-5; 12 positions match TRBD2. The CDR3 extends over 15 amino acids. Losses at the gene ends were 5 bases for V and 3 bases for J; bases not matched to a gene: 4. Germline lookup yields CDR1 SEHNR and CDR2 FQNEAQ (reference sequence). The CDR3 sequence is CASSKLAGGKETQYF. As DNA, the CDR3 is TGTGCCAGCAGCAAGCTAGCGGGGGGGAAAGAGACCCAGTACTTC.

J is TRBJ1-2 and V is TRBV6-5; 9 bases align to TRBD1. Germline CDR1 and CDR2: MNHEY and SVGAGI. With 4 bases clipped from V and 1 base from J, the junction kept 1 base outside the gene matches. The CDR3 totals 14 residues. The CDR3 here is CASSSDRGNYGYTF. CDR3 coding DNA: TGTGCCAGCAGTTCGGACAGGGGTAACTATGGCTACACCTTC.

This sequence joins TRBV5-4 and TRBJ2-7; 9 nucleotides align to TRBD2. This CDR3 is 15 amino acids long. After removal of 0 bases from V and 3 bases from J, the junction contained 4 bases not matched to a gene. The germline V gene has CDR1 SGHNT and CDR2 YYREEE (reference sequence). This chain's CDR3 is CASSLGAGGLYEQYF. In DNA, the CDR3 is TGTGCCAGCAGCTTGGGTGCGGGGGGGCTCTACGAGCAGTACTTC.

The rearrangement joins TRBV7-3 to TRBJ1-1; tentatively, D is TRBD1 (5 bases). The CDR3 covers 16 residues. The ends were cut back, 1 base at V and 1 base at J, with 13 bases in the middle. The germline V gene encodes CDR1 SGHTA and CDR2 FQGTGA. The CDR3 loop reads CASSLNSGGGNTEAFF. Here the CDR3 DNA reads TGTGCCAGCAGCTTAAACTCCGGGGGAGGGAACACTGAAGCTTTCTTT.

The chain combines TRBV9 with TRBJ1-1, with a weak D call TRBD1 (6 bases). Trimming removed 0 bases at V and 3 bases at J, with 15 bases between. Germline V gives CDR1 SGDLS, CDR2 YYNGEE. The CDR3 runs to 16 residues. The CDR3 DNA follows: TGTGCCAGCAGCGTAGGGGCAGGGGCAAAGTACACTGAAGCTTTCTTT. It yields the protein CASSVGAGAKYTEAFF.

The J gene is TRBJ2-5, the V gene TRBV4-1; a weak D match, TRBD1 (5 bases). This CDR3 spans 15 amino acids. The germline CDR1 and CDR2 sequences are MGHRA and YSYEKL. V dropped 1 base and J dropped 4 bases, with 13 bases sitting between them. CDR3 sequence (DNA): TGCGCCAGCAGCCAAGGGGGCTATCCCAGAGAGACCCAGTACTTC. Translating it yields CASSQGGYPRETQYF.

The chain links TRBV30 to TRBJ1-4; no definite D call. CDR1 GTSNPN and CDR2 SVGIG come from the germline V gene (reference sequence). This CDR3 spans 15 amino acids. V shed 0 bases and J shed 0 bases, with 8 bases lying between them. The CDR3 DNA reads as TGTGCCTGGAGTGTTGGAGCAGCAACTAATGAAAAACTGTTTTTT. Translation: CAWSVGAATNEKLFF.

The chain employs TRBV4-2 and TRBJ2-5; TRBD2 matches 9 bases. This CDR3 region has 16 residues. The V gene's germline CDR1 is LGHNA and CDR2 YNFKEQ. V lost 4 bases and J lost 0; bases outside the gene matches: 6. The CDR3 protein is CASSLQASGDQETQYF. In DNA form, the CDR3 reads TGTGCCAGCAGCCTACAGGCTAGCGGGGACCAAGAGACCCAGTACTTC.

The chain has TRBV18 and TRBJ2-3; 10 positions match TRBD2. CDR1 and CDR2 from the germline V gene are KGHSH and LQKENI. J gave up 0 bases and V 4 bases, and 1 base lay outside the gene matches. The CDR3 loop spans 15 amino acids. The CDR3 sequence is CASSRTSGSTDTQYF. Written as DNA, the CDR3 is TGTGCCAGCTCACGGACTAGCGGAAGCACAGATACGCAGTATTTT.

The sample holds a few counts of this clone. The chain's CDR3 is CASSPQALGGANTGELFF. The CDR3 nucleotides are TGTGCCAGCAGCCCCCAGGCCTTAGGGGGGGCGAACACCGGGGAGCTGTTTTTT. The chain employs TRBV7-3 and TRBJ2-2, with D perhaps TRBD2 (7 bases). The CDR3 totals 18 residues. CDR1 SGHTA and CDR2 FQGTGA come from the germline V gene. With 5 bases removed from V and 0 bases from J, the gap between germline ends came to 19 bases.

Here the CDR3 DNA reads TGTGCCGGTCTGGTTCCGGGGCAAGAGACCCAGTACTTC. It yields the protein CAGLVPGQETQYF. The chain couples TRBV7-9 to TRBJ2-5, with D possibly matching TRBD2 (5 bases). The CDR3 runs 13 residues. Trimming removed 11 bases from V and 2 bases from J, with 15 bases in between. CDR1 is SEHNR, CDR2 FQNEAQ, per germline (reference sequence).

The V gene is TRBV6-1, the J gene TRBJ2-1; TRBD2 might be the D (5 bases). CDR3 length: 13 residues. V lost 2 bases and J lost 7, with 9 bases in between. Germline CDR1 and CDR2: MNHNS and SASEGT. The CDR3 DNA is TGTGCCAGCAGTGAACCCGGGATAAATGAGCAGTTCTTC. Encoded protein: CASSEPGINEQFF.

The J gene is TRBJ1-6, the V gene TRBV5-1; the D gene is possibly TRBD1 (5 bases). Trimming took off 0 bases at V and 9 bases at J, with 13 bases between the two ends. Germline V gene lookup returns CDR1 SGHRS and CDR2 YFSETQ. CDR3 length: 15 amino acids. The chain's CDR3 is CASSLEVRGSSPLHF. DNA of the CDR3: TGCGCCAGCAGCTTGGAGGTCCGGGGGAGTTCACCCCTCCACTTT.

The V call is TRBV29-1, the J call TRBJ1-1; 7 bases align to TRBD1. This CDR3 spans 14 amino acids. Germline V gene data show CDR1 as SQVTM and CDR2 as ANQGSEA. Trimming took 7 bases from V and 4 from J; bases not matched to a gene: 12. CDR3 bases: TGCAGCGCCTCCGGACAGGCATGGGGCACTGAAGCTTTCTTT. The encoded protein is CSASGQAWGTEAFF.

This chain uses TRBV15 with TRBJ2-3; TRBD2 is a possible D gene (5 bases). Germline V gene sequence: CDR1 LNHNV, CDR2 YYDKDF (reference sequence). Trimming shortened V by 1 base and J by 2 bases, and 16 bases separated the two germline ends. This CDR3 spans 17 amino acids. CDR3 coding DNA: TGTGCCACCAGCAGAGTGGCTTCGGACTGGGACACAGATACGCAGTATTTT. Amino acid sequence: CATSRVASDWDTDTQYF.

The J gene is TRBJ1-6, the V gene TRBV7-8; D may be TRBD1 (5 bases). The CDR3 has 17 amino acids. V was clipped by 2 bases and J by 4 bases, with 15 bases between them. Germline CDR1 is SGHVS and CDR2 is FQNEAQ. The CDR3 DNA is TGTGCCAGCAGCTTACTCGCTATGGGGGGATATAATTCACCCCTCCACTTT. Protein: CASSLLAMGGYNSPLHF.

In this sample, this clone turned up once. The chain has TRBV11-2 and TRBJ2-2, with 8 bases matching TRBD1. The J segment lost 4 bases and the V segment lost 5 bases, leaving 18 bases of the junction unmatched. Looked up from germline, CDR1 is SGHAT and CDR2 is FQNNGV. This CDR3 is built from 19 residues. The CDR3 DNA reads as TGTGCCAGCAGCACCATACGGCGGACAGGGTATTTCGGCACCGGGGAGCTGTTTTTT. Translated, it gives CASSTIRRTGYFGTGELFF.

This clone was observed a handful of times. The chain links TRBV20-1 to TRBJ1-2; D gene ambiguous. V lost 3 bases and J 10 bases, leaving 18 bases between the germline ends. This CDR3 comprises 13 residues. Germline V gene sequence: CDR1 DFQATT, CDR2 SNEGSKA (reference sequence). The CDR3 here is CSASRRSFEDYTF. CDR3 bases: TGCAGTGCTAGTCGCAGAAGTTTTGAAGACTACACCTTC.

The rearrangement links TRBV9 to TRBJ1-2; 9 bases map to TRBD1. J was trimmed by 5 bases and V by 4 bases; bases with no gene match: 9. Per the germline V gene, CDR1 is SGDLS and CDR2 is YYNGEE. This CDR3 contains 15 residues. CDR3 nucleotides: TGTGCCAGCAGCCCTCGACAGGGGGAGTCGTATGGCTACACCTTC. Protein product: CASSPRQGESYGYTF.

The V and J genes are TRBV6-5 and TRBJ1-1; no firm D call. Germline assignment: CDR1 MNHEY and CDR2 SVGAGI. Between the trimmed V and J ends, which lost 0 bases and 10 bases, there was a span of 9 bases. This CDR3 has 12 amino acids. This CDR3 is CASSYSFEGAFF. DNA for the CDR3: TGTGCCAGCAGTTACTCGTTTGAGGGAGCTTTCTTT.

This rearrangement joins TRBV3-1 (or the pseudogene TRBV3-2) to TRBJ2-7, with 8 nucleotides matching TRBD1. V was clipped by 2 bases and J by 5 bases; unmatched bases: 11. CDR1 LGHDT and CDR2 YNNKEL come from the germline V gene (reference sequence). CDR3 length: 16 amino acids. In DNA, the CDR3 is TGTGCCAGCAGCCAACTGGACAGGGCCCTACCCCACGAGCAGTACTTC. As protein: CASSQLDRALPHEQYF.

The genes are TRBV5-1 and TRBJ1-3; weak D call: TRBD1 (6 bases). The CDR3 sequence is 15 residues long. V lost 6 bases and J 1 base, leaving 14 bases between the germline ends. Germline V CDR1 and CDR2: SGHRS, YFSETQ. The CDR3 bases are TGCGCCAGCAAATTGAACAGGGATTCTGGAAACACCATATATTTT. This gives the protein CASKLNRDSGNTIYF.